This TCR beta chain was sequenced during a study of blood T cell repertoires in COVID-19. Background on the study: Acute and convalescent COVID-19 samples came from the United States, Italy and Spain. The analysed material was cDNA or gDNA that came from T cells, B-cell-depleted T cells, or PBMCs.

CDR3 length equals 15 residues. The trim removed 4 bases at V and 1 base at J, leaving 2 bases unmatched. Germline CDR1 LGHDT, CDR2 YNNKEL (reference sequence). Original handling: Reference gene primers were amplified, and this amplification served to estimate nucleated cell counts. Here immunoSEQ multiplex PCR was the method, and the copy in TCRdb shows in-frame clones only, minus some. The DNA was the basis for D and trimming; V, J and clone size are from that table. The data contain some 120,000 clones, approximately 82% of them seen just once; the ten biggest clones take up more than 3%. The source of this sequence is a woman in her forties or fifties with acute or convalescent COVID-19. V is TRBV3-1 (or the pseudogene TRBV3-2) and J is TRBJ2-3, with 10 bases lining up with TRBD2. What was sequenced was peripheral blood. The CDR3 region has the DNA TGTGCCAGCAGCCCGCTAGCGGGGGGCACAGATACGCAGTATTTT. Amino acid sequence: CASSPLAGGTDTQYF.